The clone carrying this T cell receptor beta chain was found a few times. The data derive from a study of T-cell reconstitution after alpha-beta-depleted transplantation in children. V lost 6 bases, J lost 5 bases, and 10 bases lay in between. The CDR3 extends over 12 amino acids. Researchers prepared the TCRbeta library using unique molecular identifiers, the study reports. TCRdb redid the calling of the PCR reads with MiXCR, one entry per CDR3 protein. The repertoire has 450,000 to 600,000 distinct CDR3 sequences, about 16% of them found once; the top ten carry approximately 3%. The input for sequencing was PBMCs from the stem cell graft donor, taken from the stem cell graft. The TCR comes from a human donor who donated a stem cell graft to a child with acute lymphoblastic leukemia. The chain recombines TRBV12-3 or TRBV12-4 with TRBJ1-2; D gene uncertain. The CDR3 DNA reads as TGTGCCAGCAGCTGGGGTTTATATGGCTACACCTTC. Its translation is CASSWGLYGYTF.